Listed below are T cell receptor beta chains from one sample, sequenced in a study of control samples from healthy donors and cancer patients. Using immunoSEQ multiplex PCR, the repertoire was profiled, and TCRdb retains in-frame clones only, with some absent. This sample has around 70,000 clones, with 80% to 90% found just once. The sequencing sample was made of PBMCs. The receptors stem from a woman aged 45-60 years with head and neck cancer. The CDR3 runs from the conserved cysteine through the conserved F or W. D genes are given only for firm matches. Rows give clone size only sometimes, using once, few, many, or a class for an expanded clone.

v_call	j_call	clone_size	d_call	cdr3_aa	cdr3_nt
TRBV5-1	TRBJ1-1	once	-	CASSIPNTEAFF	TGCGCCAGCAGCATCCCGAACACTGAAGCTTTCTTT
TRBV28	TRBJ1-4	-	TRBD1	CASSLPGQGVLALFF	TGTGCCAGCAGTTTACCGGGACAGGGAGTTTTAGCACTGTTTTTT
TRBV7-9	TRBJ1-2	once	-	CASRGDTNSYTF	TGTGCCAGCAGGGGAGACACCAACAGCTACACCTTC
TRBV5-1	TRBJ1-4	-	-	CASSFGVPSNEKLFF	TGCGCCAGCAGCTTTGGCGTTCCGAGTAATGAAAAACTGTTTTTT
TRBV30	TRBJ1-6	-	-	CAWSVLGRGNNSPLHF	TGTGCCTGGAGTGTACTAGGGAGGGGGAACAATTCACCCCTCCACTTT
TRBV5-6	TRBJ1-1	-	TRBD1	CASSRGQGAGNTEAFF	TGTGCCAGCAGCCGCGGGCAGGGGGCCGGGAACACTGAAGCTTTCTTT
TRBV4-2	TRBJ2-5	once	-	CASSQVGGIQETQYF	TGTGCCAGCAGCCAAGTCGGAGGGATTCAAGAGACCCAGTACTTC
TRBV21-1	TRBJ2-7	-	-	CASSKVKGPPGRTAYEQYF	TGTGCCAGCAGCAAAGTTAAGGGGCCCCCGGGTAGGACCGCCTACGAGCAGTACTTC
TRBV5-1	TRBJ2-1	-	-	CASSLKTRDEQFF	TGCGCCAGCAGCTTGAAGACTCGGGATGAGCAGTTCTTC
TRBV7-6	TRBJ1-2	-	-	CASSLALWRGVDGYTF	TGTGCCAGCAGCTTAGCCTTGTGGCGGGGGGTAGACGGCTACACCTTC
TRBV2	TRBJ1-5	-	-	CASRGSSHSNQPQHF	TGTGCCAGCAGGGGATCGTCACATAGCAATCAGCCCCAGCATTTT
TRBV28	TRBJ1-5	-	-	CASSLVFVGVRFQPQHF	TGTGCCAGCAGTTTAGTATTTGTAGGGGTACGGTTTCAGCCCCAGCATTTT
TRBV7-9	TRBJ1-5	-	-	CASSPYTRQAWGQPQHF	TGTGCCAGCAGCCCATACACCCGACAGGCTTGGGGTCAGCCCCAGCATTTT
TRBV6-5	TRBJ2-7	-	-	CASRGAGEGYEQYF	TGTGCCAGCAGAGGGGCAGGGGAAGGCTACGAGCAGTACTTC
TRBV25-1	TRBJ2-1	once	TRBD1	CASLLSGTGYYEQFF	TGTGCCAGCTTACTATCCGGGACAGGGTACTATGAGCAGTTCTTC
TRBV4-1	TRBJ1-6	-	-	CASSQDGAGSPLHF	TGCGCCAGCAGCCAAGATGGGGCTGGTTCACCCCTCCACTTT
TRBV19	TRBJ2-3	-	-	CASSESADGTDTQYF	TGTGCCAGTAGTGAGAGCGCAGACGGCACAGATACGCAGTATTTT
TRBV16	TRBJ1-1	-	-	CASSQSFPSRLGTEAFF	TGTGCCAGCAGCCAATCGTTTCCCTCTAGGTTGGGCACTGAAGCTTTCTTT
TRBV10-1	TRBJ2-3	-	TRBD2	CASSEGGGADTQYF	TGCGCCAGCAGTGAGGGCGGGGGGGCAGATACGCAGTATTTT
TRBV5-1	TRBJ2-5	-	TRBD1	CASSPRQGYQETQYF	TGCGCCAGCAGCCCCCGACAGGGATACCAAGAGACCCAGTACTTC
TRBV12-3/TRBV12-4	TRBJ2-5	-	-	CASSSQGTETQYF	TGTGCCAGCAGTTCACAGGGTACAGAGACCCAGTACTTC
TRBV2	TRBJ2-5	once	-	CASSGGGQETQYF	TGTGCCAGCAGTGGAGGGGGCCAAGAGACCCAGTACTTC
TRBV7-2	TRBJ1-2	-	-	CASSLHRANYGYTF	TGTGCCAGCAGCTTACACAGGGCTAACTATGGCTACACCTTC
TRBV12-3/TRBV12-4	TRBJ2-5	-	TRBD1	CASSLTGGETQYF	TGTGCCAGCAGCCTGACAGGGGGGGAGACCCAGTACTTC